Listed below are T cell receptor beta chains from one sample, sequenced in a study of tumor-infiltrating lymphocytes in glioblastoma multiforme. Each CDR3 protein gets one entry after TCRdb re-called the multiplex PCR reads with MiXCR. The sample contains just under 9,500 distinct CDR3 sequences, 74% of which appear only once. The specimen was brain tumor tissue. All receptors derive from a male donor with glioblastoma. Each CDR3 is given with its conserved first and last residue. The D gene is left open where the match is weak. Clone size is given for some rows only: seen once, a few or many times, or a class if the clone is expanded.

cdr3_aa cdr3_nt cdr3_length j_call d_call clone_size v_call
CASSFSVATNEKLFF TGTGCCAGCAGCTTCTCCGTTGCAACTAATGAAAAACTGTTTTTT 15 TRBJ1-4 NA NA TRBV11-2
CSARAYGLSTDTQYF TGCAGTGCTAGAGCCTACGGCCTAAGCACAGATACGCAGTATTTT 15 TRBJ2-3 NA NA TRBV20-1
CASSRGLAGEGKEQFF TGCGCCAGTAGCCGGGGACTAGCGGGGGAGGGGAAAGAGCAGTTCTTC 16 TRBJ2-1 TRBD2 NA TRBV4-3
CPSTPSFGQGLAVNTGELLF TGTCCCAGCACCCCTTCATTCGGCCAAGGGCTAGCGGTAAACACCGGGGAGCTGCTTTTT 20 TRBJ2-2 TRBD2 NA TRBV11-2
CSARGLEGGLNEQFF TGCAGTGCTAGAGGGCTAGAGGGAGGGTTGAATGAGCAGTTCTTC 15 TRBJ2-1 TRBD2 NA TRBV20-1
CASPTGQGEGNTEAFF TGTGCCAGCCCTACCGGACAGGGAGAGGGGAACACTGAAGCTTTCTTT 16 TRBJ1-1 TRBD1 NA TRBV11-2
CDSSLEEWDSEAFF TGTGATAGCAGCTTAGAGGAGTGGGACAGCGAGGCCTTCTTT 14 TRBJ1-1 TRBD1 once TRBV11-1
CASSWDPDTQYF TGTGCCAGCAGCTGGGACCCCGATACGCAGTATTTT 12 TRBJ2-3 NA NA TRBV5-6
CASSILAGGPHEQFF TGTGCCAGCAGTATACTAGCGGGAGGGCCCCATGAGCAGTTCTTC 15 TRBJ2-1 TRBD2 NA TRBV2
CARSLPGGFTDTQYF TGTGCCAGGAGCTTGCCGGGGGGGTTCACAGATACGCAGTATTTT 15 TRBJ2-3 TRBD2 NA TRBV11-2
CASSSSGTGRHEQFF TGTGCCAGCAGTTCCTCCGGGACAGGGAGGCATGAGCAGTTCTTC 15 TRBJ2-1 TRBD1 NA TRBV28
CTSSLESGGSYEQYF TGTACCAGCAGCTTAGAGTCAGGGGGCTCCTACGAGCAGTACTTC 15 TRBJ2-7 TRBD1 NA TRBV11-2
CASNPDADRANEQYF TGTGCCAGCAACCCCGATGCAGACAGGGCTAACGAGCAGTACTTC 15 TRBJ2-7 TRBD1 NA TRBV6-2/TRBV6-3
CASSPIPRLYNKQFF TGTGCCAGCTCACCGATCCCTCGTCTATACAATAAGCAGTTCTTC 15 TRBJ2-1 NA NA TRBV18
CASSPVQETQYF TGTGCCAGCAGCCCAGTGCAAGAGACCCAGTACTTC 12 TRBJ2-5 NA NA TRBV11-2
CAISGGNEQYF TGTGCCATCAGTGGGGGTAACGAGCAGTACTTC 11 TRBJ2-7 NA NA TRBV10-3
CRASRRESGNEQFF TGCAGAGCTAGTAGGCGGGAGTCAGGCAATGAGCAGTTCTTC 14 TRBJ2-1 TRBD2 NA TRBV20-1
CASSLGLATYEQYF TGTGCCAGCAGTTTGGGACTAGCGACCTACGAGCAGTACTTC 14 TRBJ2-7 TRBD2 NA TRBV6-5
CASSQGGTGEVQNIQYF TGCGCCAGCAGCCAAGGAGGGACAGGGGAGGTCCAAAACATTCAGTACTTC 17 TRBJ2-4 TRBD1 few TRBV4-3
CASSRGWGETQYF TGTGCCAGCAGCCGGGGGTGGGGAGAGACCCAGTACTTC 13 TRBJ2-5 NA NA TRBV11-2
CASAGRQAEKLFF TGTGCCAGCGCAGGGCGGCAAGCGGAAAAACTGTTTTTT 13 TRBJ1-4 NA NA TRBV6-5
CASTTSFGQGLAVNTGELSF TGTGCCAGCACCACCTCATTCGGCCAAGGGCTGGCGGTAAACACCGGGGAGCTGTCTTTT 20 TRBJ2-2 NA NA TRBV11-2
CASSPRGGASYNEQFF TGTGCCAGCAGCCCACGCGGGGGGGCAAGCTACAATGAGCAGTTCTTC 16 TRBJ2-1 TRBD2 NA TRBV11-2
CASSPGTGGRGGLFF TGTGCCAGCAGCCCCGGGACAGGGGGCAGAGGGGGGCTGTTTTTT 15 TRBJ2-2 TRBD1 NA TRBV11-2
CASSSLGTDLFKQFF TGTGCCAGCAGTTCCCTCGGGACTGACCTCTTCAAGCAGTTCTTC 15 TRBJ2-1 NA few TRBV12-3/TRBV12-4
CDSSFSGTSKGTQYF TGTGACAGCAGCTTCAGCGGGACCAGCAAAGGAACCCAGTATTTC 15 TRBJ2-5 TRBD2 NA TRBV11-2
CASSGGSSGISSGPYNEQFF TGTGCCAGCAGCGGAGGATCTAGCGGGATAAGTTCGGGACCCTACAATGAGCAGTTCTTC 20 TRBJ2-1 TRBD2 NA TRBV11-3
CASSEGIENTEAFF TGTGCCAGCAGCGAGGGGATCGAGAACACTGAAGCTTTCTTT 14 TRBJ1-1 NA NA TRBV6-1
CASSLDASGPYEQYF TGCGCCAGCAGCTTGGACGCTAGCGGGCCCTACGAGCAGTACTTC 15 TRBJ2-7 TRBD2 many TRBV5-1
CASSLDSGISTDTQYF TGTGCCAGCAGCTTGGACAGCGGTATAAGCACAGATACGCAGTATTTT 16 TRBJ2-3 NA NA TRBV5-4
CSGGQGASSYEQYF TGCAGCGGCGGACAGGGGGCTAGCTCCTACGAGCAGTACTTC 14 TRBJ2-7 TRBD1 NA TRBV20-1
CASSPRRGEGHTF TGTGCCAGCAGCCCCCGCAGGGGTGAAGGCCACACCTTC 13 TRBJ1-2 NA few TRBV7-3
CSTQTGVDTGELFF TGCAGCACACAGACAGGGGTAGACACCGGGGAGCTGTTTTTT 14 TRBJ2-2 TRBD1 few TRBV29-1
CAISVGKYTDTQYF TGTGCCATCAGTGTAGGTAAATACACAGATACGCAGTATTTT 14 TRBJ2-3 NA NA TRBV10-3
CASSSGHVYGYTF TGTGCCAGCAGTTCAGGACATGTCTATGGCTACACCTTC 13 TRBJ1-2 NA NA TRBV28
CASSQASDRPPTIIF TGCGCCAGCAGCCAAGCCTCGGACAGGCCCCCCACAATAATCTTC 15 TRBJ2-1 TRBD1 few TRBV4-1